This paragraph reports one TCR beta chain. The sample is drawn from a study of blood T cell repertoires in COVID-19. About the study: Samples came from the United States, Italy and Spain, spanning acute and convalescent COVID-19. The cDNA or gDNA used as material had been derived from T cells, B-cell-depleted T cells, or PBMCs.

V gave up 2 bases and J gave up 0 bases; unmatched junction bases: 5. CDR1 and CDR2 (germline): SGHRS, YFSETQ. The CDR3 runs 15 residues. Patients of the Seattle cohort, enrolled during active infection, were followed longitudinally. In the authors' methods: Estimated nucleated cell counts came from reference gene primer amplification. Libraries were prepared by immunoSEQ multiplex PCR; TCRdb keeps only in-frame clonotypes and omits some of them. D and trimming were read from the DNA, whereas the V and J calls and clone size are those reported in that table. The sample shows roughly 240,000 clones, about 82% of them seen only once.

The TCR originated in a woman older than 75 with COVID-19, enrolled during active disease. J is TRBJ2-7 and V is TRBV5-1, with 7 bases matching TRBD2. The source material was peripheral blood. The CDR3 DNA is TGCGCCAGCAGCTTCTCCGGGACTACCTCCTACGAGCAGTACTTC. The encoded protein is CASSFSGTTSYEQYF.